This T cell receptor beta chain was sequenced during a study of T cell responses to AZD1222 COVID-19 vaccine. Measured with immunoSEQ multiplex PCR; TCRdb has only the in-frame clones, and not every one. This table holds 140,000 to 150,000 clones, approximately 85% found once. Points on this clone: Its antigen is as yet unknown.

Study results and limitations: AZD1222 recipients seropositive at baseline numbered only 5 to 7. Among the donors, most were white British and more were female, and clonal diversity was possibly underestimated.

The origin of this receptor is an adult in good health. The material sequenced was peripheral blood, taken on day 0 of MenACWY control vaccination.

CDR3 sequence: CASSQGRKSGNTIYF. For the CDR3, the DNA is TGTGCCAGCAGCCAAGGACGGAAATCTGGAAACACCATATATTTT. The gene calls are TRBV3-1 (or the pseudogene TRBV3-2) and TRBJ1-3; the D is unclear. CDR1 and CDR2 (germline): LGHDT, YNNKEL (reference sequence). Trimming took 1 base from V and 1 from J, leaving 8 bases between them. The CDR3 is 15 residues long.